This TCR beta chain appears in the sequencing data of a study of blood T cell repertoires in COVID-19. Study-wide context: Material from acute and convalescent COVID-19 was sourced from the United States, Italy and Spain. T cells, B-cell-depleted T cells, or PBMCs supplied cDNA or gDNA.

The V gene end was trimmed by 7 bases and the J gene end by 5 bases; junction bases not matched to a gene: 14. Per the germline V gene, CDR1 is KGHDR and CDR2 is SFDVKD. This CDR3 region has 16 residues. Per the study methods: Cell counts per sample came from amplifying reference gene primers. Profiled with immunoSEQ multiplex PCR; TCRdb holds only in-frame clones, not every one. That table gives V, J and clone size, and the DNA gave D and trimming. The sample contains more than 100,000 clones, roughly 90% of which appear only once. The J gene is TRBJ1-1, the V gene TRBV24-1, with TRBD1 identical over 8 bases. The receptor comes from a woman in her sixties with acute or convalescent COVID-19. The specimen was peripheral blood. The DNA of the CDR3 is TGTGCCACCAGCCCCTCCCAGGGGGCGGGAGGGACTGAAGCTTTCTTT. Protein sequence: CATSPSQGAGGTEAFF.